The sequence of this TCR beta chain was determined in a study of blood T cells in healthy people across ages (dated by TCRdb to 2015 to 2017). Broadly, across the study: In model experiments, roughly one uniquely barcoded TCR beta cDNA molecule per two T cells was captured by template switching. The study measured age-related changes in TCR beta repertoire diversity using deep sequencing normalized with unique cDNA molecular identifiers. The donors were split into four age groups: young (average around 16 years), middle-aged (roughly 39), aged (about 62) and long-lived (about 74). To avoid experimental bias, donors of different ages were distributed randomly across sequencing lanes. Using the same blood draw, the study looked at two additional independent replicas of 1 million unique cDNA reads for two donors, one aged 18 to 30 and the other aged 80 or older. The paper's findings and limits, for the study overall: Observed TCR beta diversity correlated strongly with the percentage of naive T cells measured by flow cytometry. Total diversity estimates from one million sequenced T cells were considered lower bounds and underestimates. Donor CMV infection status was unknown, potentially confounding age-related changes in expanded clonotypes. Because profiling used bulk unsorted PBMCs, naive and antigen-experienced compartments could not be compared conclusively. The long-lived group showed more naive CD4+ T cells, fewer expanded clones and increased TCR diversity than the aged group, suggesting age selection. Observed TCR beta diversity per million T cells fell roughly linearly with age, and a significant reduction was already apparent by age about 38.

The CDR3 covers 17 residues, taking in both the cysteine and the phenylalanine. The sequence is cut down to CDR3 DNA, 51 bases in frame from base 1. From V the trimming removes 6 bases and from J it removes 4 bases, while the gene matches leave 15 bases of the junction unaccounted for. As encoded in the germline V gene (reference sequence), CDR1 is DFQATT while CDR2 is SNEGSKA. Donors were about 36 systemically healthy Caucasian individuals from Russia aged roughly 6 to 95 years. Each donor gave around 9.9 milliliters of peripheral blood, collected into EDTA-treated Vacutainer tubes. PBMCs were isolated by Ficoll-Paque density-gradient centrifugation, with at least 6 million obtained per sample. Total RNA, at least 5.5 micrograms per sample, was extracted from PBMCs with Trizol reagent. The percentages of naive CD45RAhigh/CD27high T cells were determined by flow cytometry on a PBMC aliquot from every donor.

The library was obtained by 5' RACE. Reads for this sample came from an Illumina HiSeq 2500. A second PCR of about 7 to 12 cycles was run with a J-beta primer mix and a sample-barcoded 5' primer. A unique molecular identifier was introduced onto each TCR beta cDNA molecule by a template-switch 5' adaptor carrying 12 random nucleotides. At least 3 million CDR3-containing paired-end reads were obtained from each sample. First-strand cDNA was synthesized from all RNA with the Mint cDNA synthesis kit, primed by a TRBC-specific oligonucleotide. After uracil-DNA glycosylase treatment, a first 18-cycle PCR used universal primers M1SS and BC2_uni_R on all cDNA. Turning to the authors' computational methods: For normalization, 1 million high-quality reads, each with a distinct molecular identifier, were randomly selected from each sample. Instead of being binned into consensus sequences, reads with shared molecular identifiers were discarded. CDR3 identification, clonotype clustering and error correction used MiTCR with a Q25 quality threshold and the strictest error-elimination algorithm. Lower-bound total TCR beta diversity was estimated with a nonparametric unseen species model using Euler transformation. Starting from the raw public reads, TCRdb applied fastp trimming at Q25, assembled clones with MiXCR and retained in-frame beta chains. Under each unique CDR3 protein, matching rows form one entry showing the most common genes and DNA. TCRdb assigned the V and J calls; the authors' analysis was not used. This sample has a few hundred thousand distinct CDR3 sequences in its table, and approximately 51% of those were observed once. The biggest ten clones account for 45% to 55% of the sample.

Remarks on this clonotype: The antigen this receptor binds is unknown. There are no base qualities to consult, and no much larger clone falls within one base.

The V gene is TRBV20-1 and the J gene is TRBJ2-3; 11 bases in the middle match TRBD2. The material sequenced was blood. The TCR comes from a man aged 60-69 years in good health. The nucleotides read TGCAGTGCCCTCCATAGCGGGGGGGCAAGAGACGCAGATACGCAGTATTTT. Translated, this is CSALHSGGARDADTQYF.